The T cell receptor beta chain under discussion was sequenced for a study of T cell responses to AZD1222 COVID-19 vaccine. V lost 6 bases to trimming and J lost 6 bases; unmatched junction nucleotides: 12. In germline, CDR1 is MNHEY, CDR2 SVGAGI. The CDR3 contains 15 residues. Measured with immunoSEQ multiplex PCR; TCRdb has only the in-frame clones, and not every one. The table has about 94,000 clones, approximately 88% seen once. The starting material was peripheral blood, obtained 28 days after the second AZD1222 dose. The source of this sequence is an adult who received the AZD1222 COVID-19 vaccine. V usage is TRBV6-5 and J usage is TRBJ2-7; 9 nucleotides agree with TRBD1. The CDR3 loop reads CASSPDRGPRGEQYF. The CDR3 nucleotides read TGTGCCAGCAGCCCGGACAGGGGCCCCCGCGGCGAGCAGTACTTC.